Listed below are T cell receptor beta chains from one sample, sequenced in a study of shared clonotypes between healthy human individuals. Produced via immunoSEQ multiplex PCR; TCRdb's table is partial and in-frame only. The table has hundreds of thousands of clones, around 73% seen once. The sample was memory CD4+ T cells sorted from blood. The receptors stem from a woman in her thirties in good health. The CDR3 runs from the conserved cysteine through the conserved F or W. A D gene is named only where the DNA matches it firmly. Clone size appears in some rows only: once, few, many, or a class for an expanded clone.

J gene | clone size | D gene | CDR3 length | V gene | CDR3 DNA | CDR3 protein
TRBJ1-2 | . | TRBD1 | 14 | TRBV6-1 | TGTGCCAGCAGCCTGGACAGGGGATCGCAGGGCTACACCTTC | CASSLDRGSQGYTF
TRBJ2-4 | . | TRBD1 | 14 | TRBV5-4 | TGTGCCAGCAGCCGGACAGGGGACCCGAACATTCAGTACTTC | CASSRTGDPNIQYF
TRBJ1-5 | . | . | 12 | TRBV10-3 | TGTGCCATCAGTGAGCCCAATCAGCCCCAGCATTTT | CAISEPNQPQHF
TRBJ1-2 | . | TRBD1 | 16 | TRBV28 | TGTGCCAGCAGTCGAGACAGGGGCGTCTTTAACTATGGCTACACCTTC | CASSRDRGVFNYGYTF
TRBJ2-3 | . | TRBD2 | 15 | TRBV5-1 | TGCGCCAGCAGCTTGGCTAAAGCGGGGGGAGATACGCAGTATTTT | CASSLAKAGGDTQYF
TRBJ2-5 | many | TRBD2 | 16 | TRBV28 | TGTGCCAGCAGTTTAGGATTGGCGGGAGGTCAAGAGACCCAGTACTTC | CASSLGLAGGQETQYF
TRBJ2-1 | many | TRBD2 | 12 | TRBV7-2 | TGTGCCAGCAGCTTTTGGCTAGCGGTGAGGTTCTTC | CASSFWLAVRFF
TRBJ1-2 | . | TRBD1 | 13 | TRBV2 | TGTGCCAGCATGAGACAGGGGATCGATGGCTACACCTTC | CASMRQGIDGYTF
TRBJ2-4 | . | . | 15 | TRBV29-1 | TGCAGCGTTGAAGTTCCGGGTCAGACCAAAAACATTCAGTACTTC | CSVEVPGQTKNIQYF
TRBJ1-3 | . | . | 14 | TRBV27 | TGTGCCAGCAGTTCGATCCAGGGCCCGAACACCATATATTTT | CASSSIQGPNTIYF
TRBJ2-3 | . | . | 13 | TRBV29-1 | TGCAGCGTTGAAGAGGCCCCCGGGAACACGCAGTATTTT | CSVEEAPGNTQYF
TRBJ2-7 | . | TRBD1 | 14 | TRBV10-3 | TGTGCCATCAGGGGACAGGGCGGAACCTACGAGCAGTACTTC | CAIRGQGGTYEQYF
TRBJ1-1 | few | . | 13 | TRBV6-1 | TGTGCCAGCAGTGAACAGACGAACACTGAAGCTTTCTTT | CASSEQTNTEAFF
TRBJ2-3 | once | . | 13 | TRBV28 | TGTGCCAGCAGTTTACCAGCCACAGATACGCAGTATTTT | CASSLPATDTQYF
TRBJ1-3 | . | . | 15 | TRBV27 | TGTGCCAGCAGTCAACAGGGACATCCTGGAAACACCATATATTTT | CASSQQGHPGNTIYF
TRBJ2-7 | . | TRBD2 | 16 | TRBV10-3 | TGTGCCATCAGTGAGCTGGGGCTAGCGGGACACTACGAGCAGTACTTC | CAISELGLAGHYEQYF
TRBJ2-1 | . | TRBD2 | 16 | TRBV7-6 | TGTGCCAGCAGCTTAGATCTGGGGACTAGCGTCAATGAGCAGTTCTTC | CASSLDLGTSVNEQFF
TRBJ2-1 | . | . | 12 | TRBV6-6 | TGTGCCAGCAGTCCCACGGGTAATGAGCAGTTCTTC | CASSPTGNEQFF
TRBJ2-1 | . | . | 15 | TRBV28 | TGTGCCAGCAGTTCCGGACAGAAAACCTACAATGAGCAGTTCTTC | CASSSGQKTYNEQFF
TRBJ1-3 | . | TRBD1 | 17 | TRBV15 | TGTGCCACCAGCACACGACAGGGAGCCCTCTCTGGAAACACCATATATTTT | CATSTRQGALSGNTIYF
TRBJ2-4 | . | . | 17 | TRBV9 | TGTGCCAGCAGCGCGCACCAGGGGTGGGGAAACAAAAACATTCAGTACTTC | CASSAHQGWGNKNIQYF
TRBJ1-2 | . | . | 18 | TRBV5-1 | TGCGCCAGCAGCTTTTCTGGCGGAACGGAGAAGAATAGGTATGGCTACACCTTC | CASSFSGGTEKNRYGYTF
TRBJ2-2 | . | . | 15 | TRBV29-1 | TGCAGCGGACTATCCGCGGACCCCGGGACCGGGGAGCTGTTTTTT | CSGLSADPGTGELFF
TRBJ2-1 | . | . | 14 | TRBV11-3 | TGTGCCAGCAGCTTAGGCCTAACGGGGAATGAGCAGTTCTTC | CASSLGLTGNEQFF
TRBJ2-1 | . | TRBD2 | 16 | TRBV9 | TGTGCCAGCAGCGTAGGGACTAGTTTTTCCTACAATGAGCAGTTCTTC | CASSVGTSFSYNEQFF
TRBJ2-7 | few | . | 14 | TRBV5-1 | TGCGCCAGCAGCCCCGGGACTGGACTGTTGGAGCAGTACTTC | CASSPGTGLLEQYF
TRBJ1-1 | . | . | 14 | TRBV6-5 | TGTGCCAGCAGTTCGGGGCGGTCGAACACTGAAGCTTTCTTT | CASSSGRSNTEAFF
TRBJ2-1 | . | . | 17 | TRBV18 | TGTGCCAGCTCACCCTCCTTAACGAACGTTGCCTACAATGAGCAGTTCTTC | CASSPSLTNVAYNEQFF
TRBJ2-3 | . | TRBD2 | 17 | TRBV19 | TGTGCCAGTAGTATAATCGCGGGGGGAACTAGCACAGATACGCAGTATTTT | CASSIIAGGTSTDTQYF
TRBJ1-1 | . | . | 16 | TRBV14 | TGTGCCAGCAGCCAAGCCGGGCTCGGTTTTAACACTGAAGCTTTCTTT | CASSQAGLGFNTEAFF
TRBJ2-3 | . | . | 14 | TRBV11-2 | TGTGCCAGCAGCTTAACAGGGTGGGCAGATACGCAGTATTTT | CASSLTGWADTQYF
TRBJ2-3 | . | TRBD2 | 13 | TRBV15 | TGTGCCACCAGCAGACGGGGGGGTGATACGCAGTATTTT | CATSRRGGDTQYF
TRBJ2-1 | . | TRBD2 | 15 | TRBV6-5 | TGTGCCAGCAAAACGGGACTAGCGGACTACAATGAGCAGTTCTTC | CASKTGLADYNEQFF
TRBJ2-1 | . | TRBD2 | 16 | TRBV5-1 | TGCGCCAGCAGCTCCCTAGCGGGAGGAGATATTAATGAGCAGTTCTTC | CASSSLAGGDINEQFF
TRBJ1-4 | . | TRBD1 | 15 | TRBV4-2 | TGTGCCAGCAGCCAAGATCCCGGGACAGAAGAAAAACTGTTTTTT | CASSQDPGTEEKLFF
TRBJ1-2 | . | . | 13 | TRBV6-1 | TGTGCCAGCACCGCGTATGGGACTCATGGCTACACCTTC | CASTAYGTHGYTF
TRBJ2-3 | . | . | 17 | TRBV11-2 | TGTGCCAGCAGCTTAGGTGCCGGTGCAGGGGGCACAGATACGCAGTATTTT | CASSLGAGAGGTDTQYF